The rows below give T cell receptor beta chains drawn from one sample of a study of OX40 agonist ivuxolimab in advanced cancers. Here immunoSEQ multiplex PCR was the method, and the copy in TCRdb shows in-frame clones only, minus some. The sample consists of fewer than 25,000 clones, 75% to 85% of them appearing once. Sequencing used CD4+ or CD8+ T cells sorted from blood, obtained in a trial of the OX40 agonist ivuxolimab. Receptors originate from an adult with an advanced solid tumor such as melanoma, head and neck, liver or kidney cancer. CDR3s include the opening cysteine and the closing phenylalanine or tryptophan. D genes are given only for firm matches. Some rows mark clone size as missing; the rest say once, few, many or name a class of expanded clone.

.	TRBV7-9	TRBJ2-3	.	CASSQPGSTTDTQYF	TGTGCCAGCAGTCAACCAGGATCCACCACAGATACGCAGTATTTT
few	TRBV7-9	TRBJ1-5	.	CASSFREGGEPQHF	TGTGCCAGCAGCTTTCGTGAGGGGGGGGAGCCCCAGCATTTT
.	TRBV28	TRBJ1-1	TRBD1	CASSEVYYSRTGGGTEAFF	TGTGCCAGCAGTGAAGTCTATTATAGTCGGACAGGGGGTGGCACTGAAGCTTTCTTT
.	TRBV7-9	TRBJ1-5	.	CASSPGGKQPQHF	TGTGCCAGCAGCCCGGGGGGGAAACAGCCCCAGCATTTT
.	TRBV11-2	TRBJ2-3	.	CASSLVGGPSFTDTQYF	TGTGCCAGCAGCTTAGTGGGGGGCCCCTCCTTCACAGATACGCAGTATTTT
.	TRBV7-8	TRBJ2-7	TRBD1	CASSRASGTGRVYEQYF	TGTGCCAGCAGCAGAGCGTCCGGGACAGGCCGGGTCTACGAGCAGTACTTC
.	TRBV10-3	TRBJ2-7	.	CAISDSSGYEQYF	TGTGCCATCAGTGACTCATCAGGGTACGAGCAGTACTTC
.	TRBV6-5	TRBJ1-4	.	CASSPVLGEKLFF	TGTGCCAGCAGTCCCGTGTTGGGTGAAAAACTGTTTTTT
.	TRBV9	TRBJ2-7	TRBD1	CASSVGQDSYEQYF	TGTGCCAGCAGCGTCGGACAGGACTCCTACGAGCAGTACTTC
.	TRBV19	TRBJ2-1	TRBD1	CASRTEQGARNEQFF	TGTGCCAGTAGGACTGAACAGGGGGCGCGGAATGAGCAGTTCTTC
once	TRBV6-1	TRBJ2-2	.	CASSENLAGSGELFF	TGTGCCAGCAGTGAAAATTTGGCGGGGTCCGGGGAGCTGTTTTTT
.	TRBV11-1	TRBJ2-7	TRBD1	CASSLGQGKDWTYEQYF	TGTGCCAGCAGCCTGGGACAGGGAAAAGACTGGACCTACGAGCAGTACTTC